This passage covers 26 T cell receptor beta chains from one sample sequenced in a study of beta chain features in type 1 diabetes. The sequenced template was cDNA made from the entire isolated RNA. The data were produced by immunoSEQ multiplex PCR, yet TCRdb's version contains in-frame clones alone and is incomplete. The sample comprises approximately 120,000 clones, under 40% of which are singletons, and approximately 0.065% rests with the top ten. The sequenced sample was stem cell memory CD4+ T cells from blood. The receptors were gathered from a woman between 18 and 29 years old in good health.

The rearrangement uses TRBV5-1 and TRBJ2-7, with TRBD1 matching over 7 bases. CDR1 is SGHRS, CDR2 YFSETQ, per germline. The CDR3 is made up of 15 amino acids. J lost 6 bases, V lost 4 bases, and 13 bases had no gene match. CDR3 in amino acids: CASSLQDRKSGEQYF. In nucleotides, the CDR3 is TGCGCCAGCAGCCTCCAGGACAGGAAGTCCGGCGAGCAGTACTTC.

The chain combines TRBV27 with TRBJ2-7, with D possibly TRBD1 on 5 matching bases. The CDR3 loop spans 12 amino acids. CDR1 and CDR2 from the germline V gene are MNHEY and SMNVEV (reference sequence). Trimming removed 6 bases at V and 2 bases at J, with 8 bases between. The CDR3 is CASSTGPYEQYF. Written as DNA, the CDR3 is TGTGCCAGCAGCACAGGTCCCTACGAGCAGTACTTC.

The genes are TRBV6-5 and TRBJ1-1; a weak D match, TRBD1 (6 bases). This CDR3 is built from 15 residues. The V gene lost 5 bases and the J gene lost 4 bases, with 17 bases spanning the gap. Germline loops: CDR1 MNHEY, CDR2 SVGAGI. CDR3 in amino acids: CASSQHGQRATEAFF. The CDR3 DNA follows: TGTGCCAGCAGTCAACATGGACAGAGGGCCACTGAAGCTTTCTTT.

The chain carries TRBV19 and TRBJ2-1; TRBD1 aligns across 7 bases. The CDR3 is 15 residues long. V gave up 6 bases and J gave up 7 bases; unmatched junction bases: 12. The germline V gene has CDR1 LNHDA and CDR2 SQIVND (reference sequence). CDR3 amino acids: CASSAKTGVGNEQFF. The CDR3 DNA is TGTGCCAGTAGCGCCAAAACAGGGGTGGGGAATGAGCAGTTCTTC. The full variable domain, in which reference TRBV19 and TRBJ2-1 provide the parts outside the CDR3, is DGGITQSPKYLFRKEGQNVTLSCEQNLNHDAMYWYRQDPGQGLRLIYYSQIVNDFQKGDIAEGYSVSREKKESFPLTVTSAQKNPTAFYLCASSAKTGVGNEQFFGPGTRLTVL.

The genes are TRBV6-5 and TRBJ2-1; TRBD1 aligns across 7 bases. The V and J ends lost 6 bases and 10 bases, in that order; junction bases with no gene match: 3. Germline assignment: CDR1 MNHEY and CDR2 SVGAGI. This CDR3 spans 11 amino acids. CDR3 DNA sequence: TGTGCCAGCAGCCTGGACAGGGAGCAGTTCTTC. Translation: CASSLDREQFF.

The chain links TRBV2 to TRBJ2-2; 9 bases map to TRBD2. Germline assignment: CDR1 SNHLY and CDR2 FYNNEI. The CDR3 has 16 amino acids. V was pared by 8 bases and J by 4 bases, with 11 bases of the junction left unmatched. The CDR3, as DNA: TGTGCCAGCGGAAGGACTAGCGAAATAGTCACCGGGGAGCTGTTTTTT. It specifies CASGRTSEIVTGELFF.

This clone was observed a handful of times. Written as DNA, the CDR3 is TGTGCCAGCAGCTTGGGACTAGCGGGAGGCTACGAGCAGTACTTC. Translation gives CASSLGLAGGYEQYF. The J gene is TRBJ2-7, the V gene TRBV7-2; TRBD2 matches 15 bases. V was pared by 3 bases and J by 3 bases, with 0 bases of the junction left unmatched. The CDR3 has 15 amino acids. CDR1 SGHTA and CDR2 FQGNSA come from the germline V gene.

This clone was recorded a few times. The rearrangement joins TRBV29-1 to TRBJ2-3; 8 nucleotides match TRBD2. CDR3 length: 20 residues. The junction had 21 bases not matched to a gene; V was cut back by 4 bases and J by 0 bases. The germline gives CDR1 SQVTM, CDR2 ANQGSEA. The CDR3 nucleotides are TGCAGCGTTGGAAGACTAGCGCGGCGCCCCATCACAACAAGCACAGATACGCAGTATTTT. It is translated as CSVGRLARRPITTSTDTQYF.

The genes are TRBV7-8 and TRBJ2-1; D may be TRBD1 (5 bases). Germline values: CDR1 SGHVS, CDR2 FQNEAQ. The V gene lost 0 bases and the J gene lost 6 bases, with 15 bases spanning the gap. The CDR3 is 16 amino acids. Here the CDR3 DNA reads TGTGCCAGCAGCTTAGCCTCAGGGATAAACGCCAATGAGCAGTTCTTC. This sequence encodes CASSLASGINANEQFF.

The V and J genes are TRBV29-1 and TRBJ2-7, with D hard to call. Germline V lookup: CDR1 SQVTM, CDR2 ANQGSEA. The CDR3 has 10 amino acids. The V and J ends lost 5 bases and 6 bases respectively, with 8 bases between them. In DNA, the CDR3 is TGCAGCGTTTTCAGTGGCGAGCAGTACTTC. The encoded protein is CSVFSGEQYF.

The chain carries TRBV27 and TRBJ2-7; D is ambiguous. Trimming cost V 6 bases and J 0 bases, with 6 bases left between them. The germline V gene has CDR1 MNHEY and CDR2 SMNVEV (reference sequence). This CDR3 is 12 amino acids long. This CDR3 reads CASRRSSYEQYF. CDR3 bases: TGTGCCAGCAGAAGGAGCTCCTACGAGCAGTACTTC.

This CDR3 reads CASSPAGQGHQPQHF. For the CDR3, the DNA is TGTGCCAGCTCCCCGGCCGGGCAGGGTCATCAGCCCCAGCATTTT. V and J are TRBV6-1 and TRBJ1-5; a possible D gene is TRBD1 (5 bases). Germline CDR1 reads MNHNS; CDR2 reads SASEGT. The V end lost 8 bases, the J end lost 5 bases, and 19 bases lay between the germline ends. The CDR3 extends over 15 amino acids.

The chain combines TRBV10-3 with TRBJ2-7; 9 nucleotides agree with TRBD2. Germline V CDR1 and CDR2: ENHRY, SYGVKD. Trimming took 0 bases from V and 3 from J; bases not matched to a gene: 3. This CDR3 contains 15 residues. The CDR3 sequence: CAISESGTSIYEQYF. CDR3 coding DNA: TGTGCCATCAGTGAGTCCGGGACTAGCATCTACGAGCAGTACTTC.

CDR3: CASSFVPTSGRYEQFF. As DNA, the CDR3 is TGTGCCAGCAGCTTTGTCCCGACTAGCGGGAGATACGAGCAGTTCTTC. V and J are TRBV7-6 and TRBJ2-1; 12 bases align to TRBD2. V shed 3 bases and J 10 bases; nucleotides not matched to a gene: 10. The germline V gene encodes CDR1 SGHVS and CDR2 FNYEAQ. This CDR3 comprises 16 residues.

The chain joins TRBV15 to TRBJ2-3; TRBD1 aligns across 7 bases. This CDR3 contains 17 residues. The germline gives CDR1 LNHNV, CDR2 YYDKDF (reference sequence). Losses at the gene ends were 1 base for V and 2 bases for J; bases not matched to a gene: 9. The CDR3 sequence: CATSRAAGTASTDTQYF. In nucleotides, the CDR3 is TGTGCCACCAGCAGAGCGGCCGGGACAGCTTCCACAGATACGCAGTATTTT.

The chain recombines TRBV7-2 with TRBJ2-7, with TRBD1 as a possible D gene (5 bases). Trimming took off 4 bases at V and 2 bases at J, with 18 bases between the two ends. The CDR3 totals 16 residues. CDR1 is SGHTA and CDR2 is FQGNSA in the germline V gene. The CDR3 protein is CASSSRPGWTTYEQYF. CDR3 bases: TGTGCCAGCAGCTCTAGGCCAGGGTGGACCACCTACGAGCAGTACTTC.

The gene calls are TRBV30 and TRBJ1-1; TRBD1 matches 10 bases. CDR1 is GTSNPN, CDR2 SVGIG, per germline (reference sequence). V lost 5 bases and J lost 5; bases outside the gene matches: 5. CDR3 length: 13 amino acids. The CDR3 DNA reads TGTGCCTGGGGGGGACAGGGGAGGACTGAAGCTTTCTTT. Its protein is CAWGGQGRTEAFF.

V usage is TRBV29-1 and J usage is TRBJ2-7, with D maybe TRBD1 (6 bases). The germline CDR1 and CDR2 sequences are SQVTM and ANQGSEA. Trimming removed 3 bases at V and 3 bases at J, with 18 bases between. The CDR3 runs to 15 residues. Written as DNA, the CDR3 is TGCAGCGTTGAGGGCGGCCGGGACACCTACTACGAGCAGTACTTC. As protein: CSVEGGRDTYYEQYF.

J is TRBJ2-3 and V is TRBV2; TRBD2 matches 9 bases. This CDR3 spans 17 amino acids. In germline, CDR1 is SNHLY, CDR2 FYNNEI. The V gene end was trimmed by 8 bases and the J gene end by 0 bases; junction bases not matched to a gene: 12. The CDR3 DNA sequence: TGTGCCAGCGACCCTCTTGGGCGGGAGGGCAGCACAGATACGCAGTATTTT. Amino acids: CASDPLGREGSTDTQYF.

This clone occurred a few times. The chain links TRBV6-6 to TRBJ2-1; 8 bases line up with TRBD2. CDR3 length: 14 amino acids. V lost 8 bases and J lost 6; bases outside the gene matches: 9. Germline values: CDR1 MNHNY, CDR2 SVGAGI (reference sequence). The CDR3 bases are TGTGCCAGCTGCGGAACTAGCGGAGCCAATGAGCAGTTCTTC. Translating it yields CASCGTSGANEQFF.

The CDR3 loop reads CASSRWGGRASDEQFF. The CDR3 DNA sequence: TGTGCCAGCAGTAGATGGGGCGGGAGGGCATCGGATGAGCAGTTCTTC. The gene calls are TRBV27 and TRBJ2-1, with 9 bases identical to TRBD2. This CDR3 region has 16 residues. The J segment lost 8 bases and the V segment lost 5 bases, leaving 13 bases of the junction unmatched. Germline CDR1 and CDR2: MNHEY and SMNVEV (reference sequence).

This sequence joins TRBV19 and TRBJ1-2; 9 positions agree with TRBD1. CDR3 length: 17 residues. Trimming took 4 bases from V and 0 from J; bases not matched to a gene: 9. Germline lookup yields CDR1 LNHDA and CDR2 SQIVND (reference sequence). The CDR3 DNA sequence: TGTGCCAGTAGTACGGGACAGGGCGGGATTGCTAACTATGGCTACACCTTC. Translating gives CASSTGQGGIANYGYTF.

This clone was found a few times. The chain joins TRBV30 to TRBJ2-7; tentatively, D is TRBD2 (7 bases). V dropped 0 bases and J dropped 9 bases, with 18 bases sitting between them. This CDR3 spans 14 amino acids. The germline CDR1 and CDR2 sequences are GTSNPN and SVGIG (reference sequence). CDR3 nucleotides: TGTGCCTGGAGTGTAAAGGGGGACTATCGGGGGCAGTACTTC. It yields the protein CAWSVKGDYRGQYF.

This clone was observed a few times. The rearrangement joins TRBV19 to TRBJ2-1, with 9 bases identical to TRBD1. V lost 6 bases, J lost 9 bases, and 12 bases stayed unmatched. The CDR3 totals 15 residues. Germline lookup yields CDR1 LNHDA and CDR2 SQIVND (reference sequence). Here the CDR3 DNA reads TGTGCCAGTAGAGGACAGGGGAGGGAAGGCGGTGAGCAGTTCTTC. The encoded protein is CASRGQGREGGEQFF.

This clone was counted between two and nine times. This chain links TRBV9 with TRBJ1-2, with TRBD1 identical over 11 bases. CDR3 length: 16 residues. CDR1 SGDLS and CDR2 YYNGEE come from the germline V gene. V trimming: 3 bases; J trimming: 4 bases; junction bases outside the gene matches: 8. The CDR3 loop is CASSGEDRGRSYGYTF. The CDR3 bases are TGTGCCAGCAGCGGGGAGGACAGGGGGCGAAGCTATGGCTACACCTTC. The variable domain in full, with the rest retrieved from reference TRBV9 and TRBJ1-2, is DSGVTQTPKHLITATGQRVTLRCSPRSGDLSVYWYQQSLDQGLQFLIQYYNGEERAKGNILERFSAQQFPDLHSELNLSSLELGDSALYFCASSGEDRGRSYGYTFGSGTRLTVV.

The chain has TRBV5-6 and TRBJ2-3, with D tentatively TRBD1 (5 bases). This CDR3 is built from 15 residues. From germline, CDR1 is SGHDT and CDR2 YYEEEE. The V end lost 2 bases, the J end lost 3 bases, and 13 bases lay between the germline ends. CDR3 amino acids: CASSFPPGFTDTQYF. The CDR3 nucleotides are TGTGCCAGCAGCTTTCCTCCAGGGTTTACAGATACGCAGTATTTT.